This T cell receptor (beta chain) was recorded in a study of tumor-infiltrating lymphocytes in oesophageal squamous cell carcinoma. CDR1 and CDR2 from the germline V gene are MNHNS and SASEGT. This CDR3 is 11 amino acids long. By its share, this clonotype is medium-sized (0.01 to 0.1%). The junction does not match germline at one end; this may be a read error. Via MiXCR, TCRdb re-called the PCR reads, giving one row per CDR3 protein. Of approximately 6,000 distinct CDR3 sequences listed, roughly 15% are singletons. The receptor comes from a male donor with esophageal squamous cell carcinoma. The sequenced material came from normal esophageal tissue next to the tumor. The rearrangement links TRBV6-1 to TRBJ2-4; D ambiguous. The CDR3, as DNA: TGTGCCAGCAGTGATGTAGGGCAGAGTAACTTC. This codes for CASSDVGQSNF.